One sample yielded the 6 T cell receptor beta chains listed below, sequenced in a study of blood T cell repertoires in COVID-19. Some clones are missing from TCRdb's copy, which holds only in-frame ones; the method was immunoSEQ multiplex PCR. This table holds just over 95,000 clones, just under 90% found once. Sequenced sample: peripheral blood. These receptors all come from a human donor in a cohort sampled during active COVID-19.

This clone was observed a handful of times. This CDR3 reads CASRIGEHYGYTF. The CDR3 coding sequence is TGTGCCAGCAGGATAGGGGAACACTATGGCTACACCTTC. The chain recombines TRBV27 with TRBJ1-2, with D perhaps matching TRBD1 (5 bases). The CDR3 totals 13 residues. V was pared by 6 bases and J by 3 bases, with 11 bases between. CDR1 is MNHEY, CDR2 SMNVEV, per germline (reference sequence).

The genes are TRBV19 and TRBJ2-1, with 11 bases that match TRBD2. The ends lost 3 bases at V and 9 bases at J; junction bases unmatched: 10. The germline V gene has CDR1 LNHDA and CDR2 SQIVND (reference sequence). This CDR3 spans 16 amino acids. The CDR3 DNA reads as TGTGCCAGTAGTATTTTTGTAGCGGGAGGGCCATTTGAGCAGTTCTTC. Translating it yields CASSIFVAGGPFEQFF.

The rearrangement links TRBV30 to TRBJ1-2, with D possibly TRBD1 on 6 matching bases. The CDR3 is 12 residues long. V was clipped by 4 bases and J by 4 bases, with 10 bases between them. Germline V gene data show CDR1 as GTSNPN and CDR2 as SVGIG (reference sequence). The CDR3, as DNA: TGTGCCTGGAACCAGGGGAGCTATGGCTACACCTTC. Residues: CAWNQGSYGYTF.

The chain is built from TRBV4-3 and TRBJ2-5, with a weak D call TRBD2 (5 bases). The CDR3 spans 15 residues. V was shortened by 0 bases and J by 1 base, with 9 bases between the two germline ends. The germline V gene has CDR1 LGHNA and CDR2 YSLEER. The CDR3 is CASSQDFAGQETQYF. CDR3 DNA sequence: TGCGCCAGCAGCCAAGATTTTGCGGGCCAAGAGACCCAGTACTTC.

V is TRBV5-8 and J is TRBJ1-1; TRBD1 is a possible D gene (5 bases). The CDR3 consists of 12 residues. V lost 7 bases and J 1 base, leaving 8 bases between the germline ends. Germline V CDR1 and CDR2: SGHTS, YDEGEE. The CDR3 nucleotides are TGTGCCAGCGTAGGGGAGAACACTGAAGCTTTCTTT. It translates to CASVGENTEAFF.

In this sample, this clone turned up once. The rearrangement joins TRBV5-1 to TRBJ2-1, with 8 bases that match TRBD2. Germline V gives CDR1 SGHRS, CDR2 YFSETQ. V was clipped by 3 bases and J by 4 bases; unmatched bases: 6. This CDR3 contains 15 residues. CDR3 protein: CASSSGTRVYNEQFF. The CDR3 coding sequence is TGCGCCAGCAGCTCCGGGACTAGAGTGTACAATGAGCAGTTCTTC.